This T cell receptor (beta chain) was retrieved from a study of graft-versus-host responses after intestinal transplantation. Profiling relied on immunoSEQ multiplex PCR, and the TCRdb table lists in-frame clones only, not all of them. The sample gives tens of thousands of clones, over 85% of which show up once; approximately 0.5% is in the top ten. The junction had 3 bases not matched to a gene; V was cut back by 3 bases and J by 3 bases. Germline values: CDR1 LNHDA, CDR2 SQIVND (reference sequence). The CDR3 sequence is 14 residues long. Of note for this clone: Antigen: not known.

The chain recombines TRBV19 with TRBJ2-7; TRBD1 aligns across 9 bases. This sequence was found in a human donor who received an intestinal transplant. The sample consisted of unstimulated CD8+ T cells sorted from spleen or lymph node cells, taken before intestinal transplant. In nucleotides, the CDR3 is TGTGCCAGTAGTATGGCGGGACAGGGCTACGAGCAGTACTTC. This sequence encodes CASSMAGQGYEQYF.